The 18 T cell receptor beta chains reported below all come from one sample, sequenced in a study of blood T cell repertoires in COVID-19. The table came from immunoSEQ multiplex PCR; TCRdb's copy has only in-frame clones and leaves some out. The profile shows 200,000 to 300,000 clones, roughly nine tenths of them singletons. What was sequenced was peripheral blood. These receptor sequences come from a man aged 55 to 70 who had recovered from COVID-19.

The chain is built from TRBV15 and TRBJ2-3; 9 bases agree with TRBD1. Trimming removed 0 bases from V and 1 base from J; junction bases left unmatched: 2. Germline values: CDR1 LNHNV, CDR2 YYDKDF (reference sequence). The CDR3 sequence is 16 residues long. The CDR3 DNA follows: TGTGCCACCAGCAGAGATCGACAGGGGGGCACAGATACGCAGTATTTT. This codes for CATSRDRQGGTDTQYF.

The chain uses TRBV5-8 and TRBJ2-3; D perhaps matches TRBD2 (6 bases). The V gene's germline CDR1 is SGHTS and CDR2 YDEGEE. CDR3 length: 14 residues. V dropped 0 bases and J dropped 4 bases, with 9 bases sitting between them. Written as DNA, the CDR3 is TGTGCCAGCAGCTTGGGGGGAGGTGCAGATACGCAGTATTTT. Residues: CASSLGGGADTQYF.

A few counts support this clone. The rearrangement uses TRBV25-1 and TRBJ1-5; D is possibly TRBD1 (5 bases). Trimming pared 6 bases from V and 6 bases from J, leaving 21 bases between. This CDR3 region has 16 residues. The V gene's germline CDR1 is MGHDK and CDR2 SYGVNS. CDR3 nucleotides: TGTGCCAGCAGCCCATGGGGGGACTCCTCTGCTCAGCCCCAGCATTTT. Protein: CASSPWGDSSAQPQHF.

This chain's CDR3 is CASSQGGRRKARDDTEAFF. DNA of the CDR3: TGTGCCAGCAGCCAGGGAGGCAGAAGGAAGGCCCGCGACGACACTGAAGCTTTCTTT. This chain uses TRBV9 with TRBJ1-1; D possibly corresponds to TRBD1 (5 bases). CDR1 is SGDLS and CDR2 is YYNGEE in the germline V gene. V lost 4 bases to trimming and J lost 3 bases, with 28 bases between them. The CDR3 covers 19 residues. The complete variable domain, with remaining parts taken from reference TRBV9 and TRBJ1-1, reads DSGVTQTPKHLITATGQRVTLRCSPRSGDLSVYWYQQSLDQGLQFLIQYYNGEERAKGNILERFSAQQFPDLHSELNLSSLELGDSALYFCASSQGGRRKARDDTEAFFGQGTRLTVV.

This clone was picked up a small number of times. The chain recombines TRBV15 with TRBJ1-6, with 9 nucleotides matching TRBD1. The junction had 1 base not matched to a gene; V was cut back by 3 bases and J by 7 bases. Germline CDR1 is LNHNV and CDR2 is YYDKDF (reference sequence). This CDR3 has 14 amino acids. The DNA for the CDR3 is TGTGCCACCAGCAGGGACAGGGGAAATTCACCCCTCCACTTT. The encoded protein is CATSRDRGNSPLHF.

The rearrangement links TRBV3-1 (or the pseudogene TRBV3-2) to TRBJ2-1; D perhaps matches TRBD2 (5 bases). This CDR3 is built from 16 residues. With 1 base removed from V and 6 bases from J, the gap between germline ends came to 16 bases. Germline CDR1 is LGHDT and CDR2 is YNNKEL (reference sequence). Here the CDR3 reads CASSQVASYFSNEQFF. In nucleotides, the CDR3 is TGTGCCAGCAGCCAAGTGGCTAGCTACTTCAGCAATGAGCAGTTCTTC.

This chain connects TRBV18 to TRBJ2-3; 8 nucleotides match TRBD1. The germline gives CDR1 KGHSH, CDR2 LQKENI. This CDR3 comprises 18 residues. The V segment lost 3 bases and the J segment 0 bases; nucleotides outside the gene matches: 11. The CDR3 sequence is CASSPRLQRTGSTDTQYF. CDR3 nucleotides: TGTGCCAGCTCACCGCGGCTCCAACGGACAGGGAGCACAGATACGCAGTATTTT. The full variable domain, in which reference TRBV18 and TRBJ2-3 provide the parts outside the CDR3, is NAGVMQNPRHLVRRRGQEARLRCSPMKGHSHVYWYRQLPEEGLKFMVYLQKENIIDESGMPKERFSAEFPKEGPSILRIQQVVRGDSAAYFCASSPRLQRTGSTDTQYFGPGTRLTVL.

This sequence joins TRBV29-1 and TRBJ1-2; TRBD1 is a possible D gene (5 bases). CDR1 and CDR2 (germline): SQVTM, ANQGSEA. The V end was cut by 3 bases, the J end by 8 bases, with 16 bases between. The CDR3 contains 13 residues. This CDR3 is CSVDWEGSGGYTF. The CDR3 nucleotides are TGCAGCGTTGATTGGGAGGGGTCTGGGGGCTACACCTTC. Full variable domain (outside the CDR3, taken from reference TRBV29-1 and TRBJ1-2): SAVISQKPSRDICQRGTSLTIQCQVDSQVTMMFWYRQQPGQSLTLIATANQGSEATYESGFVIDKFPISRPNLTFSTLTVSNMSPEDSSIYLCSVDWEGSGGYTFGSGTRLTVV.

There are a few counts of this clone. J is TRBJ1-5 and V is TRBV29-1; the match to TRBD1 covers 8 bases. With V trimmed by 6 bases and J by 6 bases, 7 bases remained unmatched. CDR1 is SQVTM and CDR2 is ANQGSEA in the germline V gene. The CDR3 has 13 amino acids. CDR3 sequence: CSVSTGASQPQHF. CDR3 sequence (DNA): TGCAGCGTGTCGACAGGGGCAAGTCAGCCCCAGCATTTT.

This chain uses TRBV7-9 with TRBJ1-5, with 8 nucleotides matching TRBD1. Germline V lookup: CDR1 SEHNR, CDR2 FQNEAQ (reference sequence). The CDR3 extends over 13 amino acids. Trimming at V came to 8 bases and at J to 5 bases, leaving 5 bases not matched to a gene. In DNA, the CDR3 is TGTGCCAGCGGGGAGACAGGGGATCAGCCCCAGCATTTT. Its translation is CASGETGDQPQHF.

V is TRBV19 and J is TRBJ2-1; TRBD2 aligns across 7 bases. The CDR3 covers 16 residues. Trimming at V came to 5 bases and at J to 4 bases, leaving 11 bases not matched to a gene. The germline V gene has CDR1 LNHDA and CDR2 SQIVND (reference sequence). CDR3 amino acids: CASSPRASGAYNEQFF. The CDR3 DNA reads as TGTGCCAGTAGTCCCCGGGCCAGCGGGGCTTACAATGAGCAGTTCTTC. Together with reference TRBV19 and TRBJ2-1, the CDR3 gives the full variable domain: DGGITQSPKYLFRKEGQNVTLSCEQNLNHDAMYWYRQDPGQGLRLIYYSQIVNDFQKGDIAEGYSVSREKKESFPLTVTSAQKNPTAFYLCASSPRASGAYNEQFFGPGTRLTVL.

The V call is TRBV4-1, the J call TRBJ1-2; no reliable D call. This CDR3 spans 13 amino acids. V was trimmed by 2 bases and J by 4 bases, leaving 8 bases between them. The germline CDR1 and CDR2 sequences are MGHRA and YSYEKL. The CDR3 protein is CASSQQGVYGYTF. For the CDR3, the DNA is TGCGCCAGCAGCCAACAAGGAGTCTATGGCTACACCTTC.

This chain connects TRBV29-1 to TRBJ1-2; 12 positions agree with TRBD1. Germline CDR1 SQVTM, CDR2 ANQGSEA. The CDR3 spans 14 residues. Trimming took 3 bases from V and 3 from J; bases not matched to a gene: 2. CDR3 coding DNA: TGCAGCGTTGACCGGGACAGGGGGCACTATGGCTACACCTTC. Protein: CSVDRDRGHYGYTF. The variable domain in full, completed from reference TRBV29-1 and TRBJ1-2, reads SAVISQKPSRDICQRGTSLTIQCQVDSQVTMMFWYRQQPGQSLTLIATANQGSEATYESGFVIDKFPISRPNLTFSTLTVSNMSPEDSSIYLCSVDRDRGHYGYTFGSGTRLTVV.

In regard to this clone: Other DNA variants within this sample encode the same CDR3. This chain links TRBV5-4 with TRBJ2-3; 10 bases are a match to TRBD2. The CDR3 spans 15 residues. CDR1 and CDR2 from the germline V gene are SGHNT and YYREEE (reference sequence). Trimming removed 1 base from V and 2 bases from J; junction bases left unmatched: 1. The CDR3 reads CASSLTSGVTDTQYF. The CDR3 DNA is TGTGCCAGCAGCTTGACTAGCGGGGTCACAGATACGCAGTATTTT.

DNA of the CDR3: TGTGCCAGCAGTTCGACAGAGACCGGCTCCTACGAGCAGTACTTC. This gives the protein CASSSTETGSYEQYF. The chain carries TRBV6-2 or TRBV6-3 and TRBJ2-7, with D maybe TRBD1 (5 bases). CDR3 size: 15 residues. Looked up from germline, CDR1 is MNHEY and CDR2 is SVGEGT. The V end was cut by 4 bases, the J end by 0 bases, with 13 bases between.

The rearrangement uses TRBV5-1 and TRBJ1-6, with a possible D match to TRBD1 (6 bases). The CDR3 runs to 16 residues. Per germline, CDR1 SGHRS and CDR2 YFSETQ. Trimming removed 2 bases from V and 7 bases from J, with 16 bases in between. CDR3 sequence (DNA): TGCGCCAGCAGCTTAAGAAGACAGGACGGGAATTCACCCCTCCACTTT. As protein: CASSLRRQDGNSPLHF.

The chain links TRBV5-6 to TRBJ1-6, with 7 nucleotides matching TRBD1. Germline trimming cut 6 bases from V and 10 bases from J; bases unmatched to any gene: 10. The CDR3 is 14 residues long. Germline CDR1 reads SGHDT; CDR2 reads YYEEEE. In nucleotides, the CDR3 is TGTGCCAGCACGGGACAGTCTATAAGCTCACCCCTCCACTTT. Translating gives CASTGQSISSPLHF. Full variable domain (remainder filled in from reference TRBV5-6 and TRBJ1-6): DAGVTQSPTHLIKTRGQQVTLRCSPKSGHDTVSWYQQALGQGPQFIFQYYEEEERQRGNFPDRFSGHQFPNYSSELNVNALLLGDSALYLCASTGQSISSPLHFGNGTRLTVT.

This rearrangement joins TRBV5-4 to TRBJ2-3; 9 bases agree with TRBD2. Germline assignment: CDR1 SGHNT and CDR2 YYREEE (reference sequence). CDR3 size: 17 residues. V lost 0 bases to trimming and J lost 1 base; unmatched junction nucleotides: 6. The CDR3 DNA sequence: TGTGCCAGCAGCTTGGGGATCCTAGCGGGGCGCACAGATACGCAGTATTTT. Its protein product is CASSLGILAGRTDTQYF.